Sequencing of this T cell receptor (beta chain) was carried out in a study of Ad26.COV2.S vaccination and SARS-CoV-2 variants. This clone has just a few counts. Other DNA sequences from this sample encode an identical CDR3 as well. Sequencing used immunoSEQ multiplex PCR; TCRdb keeps in-frame clones, though not all of them. The sample has hundreds of thousands of clones, 89% seen once; the top ten hold about 1.5%. Treatment given: some 20 received Ad26.COV2.S at low or high dose, single or two shots; about five received placebo; per-sample allocation not given. The study sampled participants on day 63 after the first vaccine or placebo injection. Germline V gene lookup returns CDR1 SGHRS and CDR2 YFSETQ. The CDR3 is made up of 14 amino acids. With V trimmed by 0 bases and J by 2 bases, 1 base remained unmatched.

The receptor was isolated from a person aged 18 to 65 who received the Ad26.COV2.S COVID-19 vaccine or a placebo. The V call is TRBV5-1, the J call TRBJ2-7; the match to TRBD1 covers 8 bases. The specimen comprised peripheral blood, sampled in a trial of Ad26.COV2.S vaccine versus placebo. CDR3 in DNA: TGCGCCAGCAGCTTGGGGACAGGGCCCTACGAGCAGTACTTC. This translates into CASSLGTGPYEQYF.